This is a list of T cell receptor beta chains from one sample in a study of control samples from healthy donors and cancer patients. The repertoire was sequenced with immunoSEQ multiplex PCR; TCRdb's copy has only in-frame clones and lacks some. This sample has 150,000 to 200,000 clones, with 90% found just once. Sequenced: blood. The receptors were gathered from a woman aged 45 to 65 in good health. Both conserved end residues are part of each CDR3. A D gene is named only where the DNA matches it firmly. Not every row has a clone size; where given, it reads once, few, many or a size class.

cdr3_aa	cdr3_nt	v_call	j_call	d_call	clone_size
CATASAGAYEQYF	TGTGCCACCGCCTCAGCGGGAGCCTACGAGCAGTACTTC	TRBV15	TRBJ2-7	TRBD2	few
CASSLDSYSYEQYF	TGTGCCAGCAGCTTAGATAGTTACTCCTACGAGCAGTACTTC	TRBV11-2	TRBJ2-7	-	few
CATSRGTDDYGYTF	TGTGCCACCAGTCGGGGGACGGACGACTATGGCTACACCTTC	TRBV24-1	TRBJ1-2	-	-
CAWSVTGTSGIGKTQYF	TGTGCCTGGAGTGTAACCGGGACTAGCGGGATTGGGAAGACCCAGTACTTC	TRBV30	TRBJ2-5	TRBD2	-
CASSENDSYNQPQHF	TGCGCCAGCAGTGAAAACGACAGTTACAATCAGCCCCAGCATTTT	TRBV10-1	TRBJ1-5	-	-
CSARFGSPLHF	TGCAGTGCTAGATTTGGTTCACCCCTCCACTTT	TRBV20-1	TRBJ1-6	-	-
CASSMRGWQPQHF	TGTGCCAGTAGTATGAGGGGGTGGCAGCCCCAGCATTTT	TRBV19	TRBJ1-5	-	-
CASSPTRVRGYTF	TGTGCCAGCAGCCCCACCAGGGTTCGTGGCTACACCTTC	TRBV12-3/TRBV12-4	TRBJ1-2	-	-
CASSETGNTIYF	TGTGCCAGCAGCGAGACTGGAAACACCATATATTTT	TRBV7-9	TRBJ1-3	-	-
CASSGQLNTEAFF	TGTGCCAGCTCAGGACAGTTGAACACTGAAGCTTTCTTT	TRBV18	TRBJ1-1	-	-
CASSDMPSGARDTQYF	TGTGCCAGCAGTGACATGCCTAGCGGGGCACGAGATACGCAGTATTTT	TRBV6-4	TRBJ2-3	TRBD2	-
CTSSVPGQAPSPLHF	TGCACCAGCAGCGTTCCGGGACAGGCCCCCTCACCCCTCCACTTT	TRBV1	TRBJ1-6	-	-
CASSSEGMASPLHF	TGTGCCAGTAGTTCGGAGGGGATGGCTTCACCCCTCCACTTT	TRBV19	TRBJ1-6	-	few
CASSLARDRWNTGELFF	TGTGCCAGCAGCTTAGCGAGGGACAGGTGGAACACCGGGGAGCTGTTTTTT	TRBV7-9	TRBJ2-2	TRBD1	-
CASSLISIYEQYF	TGTGCCAGCAGCTTGATTTCTATCTACGAGCAGTACTTC	TRBV5-6	TRBJ2-7	-	-
CASRDRGSGYGYTF	TGTGCCAGCAGAGACAGGGGTAGTGGCTATGGCTACACCTTC	TRBV2	TRBJ1-2	TRBD1	-
CASSSPRGIGPQHF	TGTGCCAGCAGCTCCCCCCGGGGGATAGGGCCCCAGCATTTT	TRBV6-6	TRBJ1-5	-	-
CASSLAGRGSFGYTF	TGTGCCAGCAGCTTAGCAGGCAGGGGGTCATTTGGCTACACCTTC	TRBV7-2	TRBJ1-2	TRBD1	-
CASSSSIEKLFF	TGTGCCAGCAGCTCGTCGATTGAAAAACTGTTTTTT	TRBV28	TRBJ1-4	-	-
CASSSRDRGEKQYF	TGTGCCAGCTCCTCAAGGGACAGGGGGGAAAAGCAGTACTTC	TRBV18	TRBJ2-7	TRBD1	-
CASGTGDWGQPQHF	TGCGCCAGCGGAACAGGGGACTGGGGTCAGCCCCAGCATTTT	TRBV5-1	TRBJ1-5	TRBD1	-
CASSLGSRREQFF	TGCGCCAGCAGCTTGGGGTCCCGGAGGGAGCAGTTCTTC	TRBV5-1	TRBJ2-1	-	-
CASSLSGGHPTGELFF	TGCGCCAGCAGCTTGTCAGGGGGCCACCCCACCGGGGAGCTGTTTTTT	TRBV5-1	TRBJ2-2	TRBD1	-
CASSLSSGLTYNEQFF	TGTGCCAGCAGCCTTTCTAGCGGGCTAACCTACAATGAGCAGTTCTTC	TRBV7-3	TRBJ2-1	TRBD2	-
CASSPGLARETQYF	TGTGCCAGCAGTCCGGGACTAGCGCGAGAGACCCAGTACTTC	TRBV6-2/TRBV6-3	TRBJ2-5	TRBD2	-
CATSRDPAGPSYEQYF	TGTGCCACCAGCAGGGACCCGGCGGGCCCCTCCTACGAGCAGTACTTC	TRBV15	TRBJ2-7	-	-
CASSFRHYVGYTF	TGTGCCAGCAGTTTCCGCCATTATGTTGGCTACACCTTC	TRBV28	TRBJ1-2	-	-
CASSSLGTNEKLFF	TGTGCCAGCAGTTCCCTAGGGACTAATGAAAAACTGTTTTTT	TRBV27	TRBJ1-4	-	-
CASSFGGMNTEAFF	TGTGCCAGCAGTTTTGGTGGCATGAACACTGAAGCTTTCTTT	TRBV28	TRBJ1-1	-	-
CASSLEAAVRQYF	TGTGCCAGCAGCTTAGAGGCAGCCGTTCGGCAGTATTTT	TRBV7-2	TRBJ2-3	-	-
CASSQVRGGTTYEQYF	TGCGCCAGCAGCCAAGTCAGAGGCGGGACTACCTACGAGCAGTACTTC	TRBV4-1	TRBJ2-7	TRBD2	-
CATSIMRGRETQYF	TGTGCCACCAGCATAATGAGGGGTCGAGAGACCCAGTACTTC	TRBV15	TRBJ2-5	-	-
CASSLVGFPTDTQYF	TGTGCCAGCAGTTTAGTGGGGTTCCCCACAGATACGCAGTATTTT	TRBV27	TRBJ2-3	-	-
CATRSGGREGPYNEQFF	TGTGCCACCAGGTCGGGGGGTCGGGAAGGCCCCTACAATGAGCAGTTCTTC	TRBV24-1	TRBJ2-1	TRBD2	-
CASSLGLAGGKIEQFF	TGTGCCAGCAGCTTAGGACTAGCGGGAGGAAAGATCGAGCAGTTCTTC	TRBV7-2	TRBJ2-1	TRBD2	-
CASSFSDRDYEQYF	TGTGCCAGCAGTTTCTCTGACAGGGACTACGAGCAGTACTTC	TRBV28	TRBJ2-7	TRBD1	-
CASSGTGFTGELFF	TGCGCCAGCAGCGGGACAGGGTTTACCGGGGAGCTGTTTTTT	TRBV5-1	TRBJ2-2	TRBD1	-
CASIRGRTETQYF	TGTGCCAGCATCCGTGGGAGGACGGAGACCCAGTACTTC	TRBV7-2	TRBJ2-5	-	-
CASSLWAGSKPQHF	TGTGCCAGCAGCTTATGGGCTGGTAGTAAGCCCCAGCATTTT	TRBV7-3	TRBJ1-5	-	-
CSASKDGGSYEQYF	TGCAGTGCTAGTAAGGACGGAGGGTCCTACGAGCAGTACTTC	TRBV20-1	TRBJ2-7	-	-
CASSGQSGVEAFF	TGTGCCAGCAGCGGGCAATCCGGGGTTGAAGCTTTCTTT	TRBV9	TRBJ1-1	-	-
CASSREPSGAYEQYF	TGCGCCAGCAGCCGGGAGCCTAGCGGGGCCTACGAGCAGTACTTC	TRBV5-1	TRBJ2-7	TRBD2	-
CASTPRRDTGELFF	TGTGCCAGCACCCCTCGACGGGACACCGGGGAGCTGTTTTTT	TRBV6-2/TRBV6-3	TRBJ2-2	-	-
CASSRGQGPSYEQYF	TGTGCCAGCTCCCGTGGACAGGGGCCCTCCTACGAGCAGTACTTC	TRBV18	TRBJ2-7	TRBD1	-
CASSGIQGCTF	TGTGCCAGCAGCGGGATACAGGGGTGCACCTTC	TRBV5-4	TRBJ1-2	TRBD1	few
CAISVKQRDSPLHF	TGTGCCATCAGTGTAAAACAGAGGGATTCACCCCTCCACTTT	TRBV10-3	TRBJ1-6	-	-
CSASTGNTIYF	TGCAGTGCTAGTACTGGAAACACCATATATTTT	TRBV20-1	TRBJ1-3	-	-
CASSVSDRVWYGYTF	TGTGCCAGCAGCGTATCGGACAGGGTCTGGTATGGCTACACCTTC	TRBV9	TRBJ1-2	TRBD1	once
CASSVVAGGYEQYF	TGTGCCAGCAGCGTCGTAGCGGGGGGATACGAGCAGTACTTC	TRBV9	TRBJ2-7	TRBD2	-
CAISERWDGEQFF	TGTGCCATCAGTGAGCGGTGGGACGGGGAGCAGTTCTTC	TRBV10-3	TRBJ2-1	-	once
CASSPSGQGYGYTF	TGTGCCAGCTCACCGTCGGGACAGGGCTATGGCTACACCTTC	TRBV18	TRBJ1-2	TRBD1	-
CASSLVFGTEAFF	TGTGCCAGCAGCTTAGTATTTGGCACTGAAGCTTTCTTT	TRBV11-2	TRBJ1-1	-	-
CASSLEQGYTEAFF	TGTGCCAGCAGCTTAGAACAGGGGTACACTGAAGCTTTCTTT	TRBV11-2	TRBJ1-1	TRBD1	-
CASSWGLGLNNEQFF	TGTGCCAGCAGCTGGGGACTTGGGCTGAACAATGAGCAGTTCTTC	TRBV27	TRBJ2-1	-	-
CASSEHYSGNTIYF	TGTGCCAGCAGTGAACACTACTCTGGAAACACCATATATTTT	TRBV6-1	TRBJ1-3	-	-
CASSQRTSSSTDTQYF	TGTGCCAGCAGCCAAAGGACTAGCTCTAGCACAGATACGCAGTATTTT	TRBV7-2	TRBJ2-3	TRBD2	-
CASSVPKGVGFNEKLFF	TGTGCCAGCAGCGTTCCTAAGGGCGTCGGATTCAATGAAAAACTGTTTTTT	TRBV25-1	TRBJ1-4	-	-
CASSLTGSDGYTF	TGTGCCAGCAGCCTGACAGGATCGGATGGCTACACCTTC	TRBV6-5	TRBJ1-2	-	-
CASSLDRVNYGYTF	TGCGCCAGCAGCTTGGATCGGGTTAACTATGGCTACACCTTC	TRBV5-1	TRBJ1-2	-	-